The TCR beta chain under discussion was sequenced for a study of T cell changes during pregnancy in multiple sclerosis. The data were produced by immunoSEQ multiplex PCR, yet TCRdb's version contains in-frame clones alone and is incomplete. The data show roughly 43,000 clones, 90% to 95% seen once. This CDR3 contains 15 residues. The V gene's germline CDR1 is MNHEY and CDR2 SVGAGI. The V gene lost 4 bases and the J gene lost 4 bases, with 13 bases spanning the gap. V is TRBV6-5 and J is TRBJ2-2; D possibly corresponds to TRBD2 (5 bases). The origin of this receptor is a female donor with multiple sclerosis, enrolled in a pregnancy study. The sequencing here drew on CD4+ T cells from peripheral blood mononuclear cells, taken in the third trimester of pregnancy. This CDR3 reads CASSLLVPVTGELFF. Here the CDR3 DNA reads TGTGCCAGCAGTTTACTAGTGCCCGTCACCGGGGAGCTGTTTTTT.